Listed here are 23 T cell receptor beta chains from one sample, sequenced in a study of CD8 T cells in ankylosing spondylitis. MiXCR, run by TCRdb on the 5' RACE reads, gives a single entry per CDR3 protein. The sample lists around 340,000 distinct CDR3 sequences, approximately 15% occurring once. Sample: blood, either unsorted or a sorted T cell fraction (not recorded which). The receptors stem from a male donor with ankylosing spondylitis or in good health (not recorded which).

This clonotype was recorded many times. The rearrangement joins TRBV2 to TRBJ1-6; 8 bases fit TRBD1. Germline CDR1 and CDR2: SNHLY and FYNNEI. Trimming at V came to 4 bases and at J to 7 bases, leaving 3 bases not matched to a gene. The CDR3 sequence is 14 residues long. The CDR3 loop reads CASSAGQGNSPLHF. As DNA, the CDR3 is TGTGCCAGCAGTGCAGGACAGGGAAATTCACCCCTCCACTTT.

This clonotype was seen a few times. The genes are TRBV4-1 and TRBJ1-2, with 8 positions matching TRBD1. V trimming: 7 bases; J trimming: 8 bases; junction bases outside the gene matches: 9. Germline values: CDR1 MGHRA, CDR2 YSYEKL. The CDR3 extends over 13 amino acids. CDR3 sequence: CASTRGQGGGYTF. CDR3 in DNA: TGCGCCAGCACCCGCGGACAGGGTGGGGGCTACACCTTC.

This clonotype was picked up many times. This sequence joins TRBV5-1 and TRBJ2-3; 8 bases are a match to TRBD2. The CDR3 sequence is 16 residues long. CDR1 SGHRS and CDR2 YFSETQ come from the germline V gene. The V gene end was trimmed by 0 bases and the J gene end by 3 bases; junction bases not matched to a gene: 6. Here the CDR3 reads CASSLEGTRATDTQYF. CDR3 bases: TGCGCCAGCAGCTTGGAGGGGACTAGAGCGACAGATACGCAGTATTTT.

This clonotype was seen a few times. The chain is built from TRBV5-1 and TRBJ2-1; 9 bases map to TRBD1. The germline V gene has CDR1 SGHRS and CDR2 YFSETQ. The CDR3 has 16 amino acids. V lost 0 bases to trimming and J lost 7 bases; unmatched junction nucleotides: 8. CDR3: CASSLGGTGRKNEQFF. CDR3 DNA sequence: TGCGCCAGCAGCTTGGGGGGGACAGGGAGGAAAAATGAGCAGTTCTTC.

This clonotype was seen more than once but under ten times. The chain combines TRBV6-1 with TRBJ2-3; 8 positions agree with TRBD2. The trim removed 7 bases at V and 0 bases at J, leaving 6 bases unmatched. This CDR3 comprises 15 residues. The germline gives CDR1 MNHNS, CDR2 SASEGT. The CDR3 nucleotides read TGTGCCAGCAACCTTAGCGGGACTAGCACAGATACGCAGTATTTT. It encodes CASNLSGTSTDTQYF.

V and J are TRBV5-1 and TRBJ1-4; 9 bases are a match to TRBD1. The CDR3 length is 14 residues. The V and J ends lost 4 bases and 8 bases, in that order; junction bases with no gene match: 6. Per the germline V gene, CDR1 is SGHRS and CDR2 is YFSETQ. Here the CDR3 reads CASSERTGDEKLFF. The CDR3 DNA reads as TGCGCCAGCAGCGAGCGGACAGGGGACGAAAAACTGTTTTTT.

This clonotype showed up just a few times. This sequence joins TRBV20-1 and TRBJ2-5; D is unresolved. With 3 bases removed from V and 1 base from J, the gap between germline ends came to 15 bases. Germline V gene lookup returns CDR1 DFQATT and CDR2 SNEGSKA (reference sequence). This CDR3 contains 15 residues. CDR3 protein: CSARRGVAAQETQYF. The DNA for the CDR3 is TGCAGTGCTAGGAGAGGTGTAGCCGCCCAAGAGACCCAGTACTTC.

The CDR3 nucleotides are TGCAGTGCTATTAGCGGGCCCTACGAGCAGTACTTC. Translating gives CSAISGPYEQYF. The chain recombines TRBV20-1 with TRBJ2-7; 7 bases fit TRBD2. V was pared by 4 bases and J by 2 bases, with 2 bases of the junction left unmatched. Germline loops: CDR1 DFQATT, CDR2 SNEGSKA (reference sequence). The CDR3 runs to 12 residues.

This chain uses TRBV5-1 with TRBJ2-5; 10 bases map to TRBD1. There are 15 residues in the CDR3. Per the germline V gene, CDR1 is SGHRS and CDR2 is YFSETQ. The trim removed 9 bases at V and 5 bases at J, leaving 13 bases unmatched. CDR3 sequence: CATNSGTGVGETQYF. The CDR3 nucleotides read TGCGCCACCAATTCCGGGACAGGGGTTGGGGAGACCCAGTACTTC.

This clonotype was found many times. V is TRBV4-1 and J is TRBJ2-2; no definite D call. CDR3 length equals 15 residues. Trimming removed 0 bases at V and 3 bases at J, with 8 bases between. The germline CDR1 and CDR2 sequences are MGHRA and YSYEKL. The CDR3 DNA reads TGCGCCAGCAGCCAAGATATCGGGCACACCGGGGAGCTGTTTTTT. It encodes CASSQDIGHTGELFF.

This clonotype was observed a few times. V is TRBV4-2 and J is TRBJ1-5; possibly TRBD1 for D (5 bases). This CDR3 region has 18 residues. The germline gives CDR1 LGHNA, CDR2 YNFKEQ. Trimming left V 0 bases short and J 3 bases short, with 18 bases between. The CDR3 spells CASSQERGPGPNNQPQHF. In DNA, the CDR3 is TGTGCCAGCAGCCAAGAGCGGGGTCCGGGGCCCAACAATCAGCCCCAGCATTTT.

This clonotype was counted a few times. CDR3 sequence reads: CASSPSGRDRNEQFF. The CDR3 coding sequence is TGTGCCAGCAGCCCTAGCGGGAGGGACCGCAATGAGCAGTTCTTC. The V call is TRBV12-3 or TRBV12-4, the J call TRBJ2-1; 12 bases align to TRBD2. The length of the CDR3 is 15 residues. V trimming: 6 bases; J trimming: 6 bases; junction bases outside the gene matches: 6.

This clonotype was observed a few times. The CDR3 protein is CASSYPGQGTYEQYF. CDR3 in DNA: TGTGCCAGCAGTTACCCCGGACAGGGTACCTACGAGCAGTACTTC. V and J are TRBV6-2 or TRBV6-3 and TRBJ2-7; TRBD1 matches 8 bases. Germline V gene data show CDR1 as MNHEY and CDR2 as SVGEGT. The length of the CDR3 is 15 residues. Trimming at V came to 2 bases and at J to 2 bases, leaving 5 bases not matched to a gene.

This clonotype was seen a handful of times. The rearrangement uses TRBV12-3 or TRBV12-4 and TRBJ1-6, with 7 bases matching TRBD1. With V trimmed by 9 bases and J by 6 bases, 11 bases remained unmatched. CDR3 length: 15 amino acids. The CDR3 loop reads CARPIGDSLNSPLHF. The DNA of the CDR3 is TGTGCCAGACCAATAGGGGACAGTCTTAATTCACCCCTCCACTTT.

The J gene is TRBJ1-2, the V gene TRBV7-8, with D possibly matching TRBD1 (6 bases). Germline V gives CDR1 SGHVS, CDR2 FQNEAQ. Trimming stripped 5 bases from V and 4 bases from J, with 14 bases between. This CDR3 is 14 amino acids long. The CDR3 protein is CASSPRTVSYGYTF. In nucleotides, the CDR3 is TGTGCCAGCAGCCCCCGGACAGTTTCCTATGGCTACACCTTC.

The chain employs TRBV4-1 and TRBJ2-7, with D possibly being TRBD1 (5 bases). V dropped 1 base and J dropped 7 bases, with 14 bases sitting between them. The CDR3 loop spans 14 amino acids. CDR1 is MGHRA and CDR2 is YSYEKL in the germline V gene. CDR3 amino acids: CASSQVRALGEQYF. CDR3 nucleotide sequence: TGCGCCAGCAGCCAAGTCAGGGCCTTAGGAGAGCAGTACTTC.

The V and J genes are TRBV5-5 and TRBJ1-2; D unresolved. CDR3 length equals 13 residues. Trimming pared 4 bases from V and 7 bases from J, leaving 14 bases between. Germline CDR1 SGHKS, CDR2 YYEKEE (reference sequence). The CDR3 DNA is TGTGCCAGCAGCCACGGCGCAGCCGTTGGCTACACCTTC. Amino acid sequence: CASSHGAAVGYTF.

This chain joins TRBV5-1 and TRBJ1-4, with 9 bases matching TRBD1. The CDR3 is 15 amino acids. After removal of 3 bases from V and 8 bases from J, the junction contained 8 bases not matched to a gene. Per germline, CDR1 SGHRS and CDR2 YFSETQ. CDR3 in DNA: TGCGCCAGCAGCTCGGGACAGGGTGGCGGGGAAAAACTGTTTTTT. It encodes CASSSGQGGGEKLFF.

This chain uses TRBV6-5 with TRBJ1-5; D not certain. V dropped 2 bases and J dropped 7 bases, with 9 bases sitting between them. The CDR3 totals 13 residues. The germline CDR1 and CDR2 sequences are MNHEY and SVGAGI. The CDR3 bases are TGTGCCAGCAGTTACAGGGAGGACCAGCCCCAGCATTTT. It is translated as CASSYREDQPQHF.

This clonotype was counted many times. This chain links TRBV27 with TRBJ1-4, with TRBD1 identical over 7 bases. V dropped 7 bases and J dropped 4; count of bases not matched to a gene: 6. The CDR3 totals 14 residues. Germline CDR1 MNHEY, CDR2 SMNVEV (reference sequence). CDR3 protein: CASKRQGGNEKLFF. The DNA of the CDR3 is TGTGCCAGCAAGCGACAGGGAGGTAATGAAAAACTGTTTTTT.

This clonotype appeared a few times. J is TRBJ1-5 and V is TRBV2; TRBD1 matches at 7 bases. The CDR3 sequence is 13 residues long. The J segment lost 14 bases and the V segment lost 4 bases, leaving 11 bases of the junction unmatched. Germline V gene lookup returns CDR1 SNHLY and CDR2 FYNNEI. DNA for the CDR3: TGTGCCAGCAGTGGACAGGGAAGAAGCATTGAGCATTTT. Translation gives CASSGQGRSIEHF. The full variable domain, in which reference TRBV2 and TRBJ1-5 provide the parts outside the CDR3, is EPEVTQTPSHQVTQMGQEVILRCVPISNHLYFYWYRQILGQKVEFLVSFYNNEISEKSEIFDDQFSVERPDGSNFTLKIRSTKLEDSAMYFCASSGQGRSIEHFGDGTRLSIL.

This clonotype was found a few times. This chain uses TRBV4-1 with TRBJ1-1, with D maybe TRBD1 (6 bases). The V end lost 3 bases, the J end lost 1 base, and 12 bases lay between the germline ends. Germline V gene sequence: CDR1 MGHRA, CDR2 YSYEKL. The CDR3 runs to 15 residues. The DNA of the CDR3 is TGCGCCAGCAGCCACGGAGGACAGACGAACACTGAAGCTTTCTTT. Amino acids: CASSHGGQTNTEAFF.

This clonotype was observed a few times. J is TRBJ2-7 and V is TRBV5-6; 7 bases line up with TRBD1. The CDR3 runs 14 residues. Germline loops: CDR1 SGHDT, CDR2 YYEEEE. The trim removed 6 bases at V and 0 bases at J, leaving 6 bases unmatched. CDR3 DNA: TGTGCCAGCACCCGGACAGGACCCTCCTACGAGCAGTACTTC. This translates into CASTRTGPSYEQYF.